This T cell receptor beta chain stems from a study of T cell responses to AZD1222 COVID-19 vaccine. Whole-study findings and limits: Most donors were white British and more were female, and clonal diversity was possibly underestimated. Baseline serology detected seropositivity in only a handful of AZD1222 recipients. Repertoires in all cases were sampled only once the peak T cell response had passed.

Comment on this clone: Its specificity is not known.

This CDR3 has 15 amino acids. The V segment lost 3 bases and the J segment 1 base; nucleotides outside the gene matches: 8. Germline V lookup: CDR1 SQVTM, CDR2 ANQGSEA. Clones were read by immunoSEQ multiplex PCR, and TCRdb kept only the in-frame ones, dropping some. The sample lists about 46,000 clones, about 90% occurring once. This chain uses TRBV29-1 with TRBJ2-7, with 8 bases identical to TRBD2. The source material was peripheral blood, sampled 28 days after the second AZD1222 dose. This sequence was found in an adult who received the AZD1222 COVID-19 vaccine. The CDR3 spells CSVDHGRGRSYEQYF. The CDR3 coding sequence is TGCAGCGTTGACCACGGGAGGGGGAGGTCCTACGAGCAGTACTTC.